This T cell receptor beta chain originates from a study of T cells in Graves' hyperthyroidism and ophthalmopathy. This CDR3 comprises 11 residues. The V and J ends lost 3 bases and 7 bases respectively, with 7 bases between them. Germline CDR1 is SNHLY and CDR2 is FYNNEI. This clonotype was picked up a small number of times. Using RNA transcripts as the source, TCR beta CDR3 regions were amplified. HTBI primers were used for first-round RT-PCR of the TCR CDR3. TCRdb used MiXCR to reprocess the multiplex PCR reads, holding one entry per CDR3 protein. The table shows some 720,000 distinct CDR3 sequences, with roughly 15% occurring only once.

Material for sequencing was blood. V is TRBV2 and J is TRBJ2-7; possibly TRBD2 for D (6 bases). This clonotype was obtained from a man aged 18 to 29 with Graves' hyperthyroidism. As DNA, the CDR3 is TGTGCCAGCAGTGAGGGAGGTGAGCAGTACTTC. Its protein product is CASSEGGEQYF.